The 25 T cell receptor beta chains given below trace back to one sample, sequenced in a study of neurological immune-mediated disorders. TCRdb re-derived calls from the 5' RACE reads in MiXCR, one entry per CDR3 protein. This sample has roughly 29,000 distinct CDR3 sequences; around 25% occur once, and the top ten carry 25% to 30%. Sequencing used CD4+ T cells from blood. These TCRs come from a middle-aged man with HTLV-1-associated myelopathy (HAM/TSP).

This clonotype was counted at least ten times. This chain connects TRBV11-2 to TRBJ2-3; unclear D gene. V dropped 4 bases and J dropped 8 bases, with 28 bases sitting between them. From germline, CDR1 is SGHAT and CDR2 FQNNGV. The CDR3 is made up of 18 amino acids. CDR3 sequence: CASSSAKDLPIRRGTQYF. The CDR3 DNA follows: TGTGCCAGCAGCTCGGCAAAGGACCTACCTATTCGGAGAGGTACGCAGTATTTT.

This clonotype has a count of ten or more. This chain joins TRBV12-3 or TRBV12-4 and TRBJ1-1, with D perhaps matching TRBD1 (6 bases). The CDR3 extends over 14 amino acids. V was clipped by 5 bases and J by 6 bases, with 16 bases between them. CDR3 amino acids: CASSRYRVLSEAFF. CDR3 DNA sequence: TGTGCCAGCAGTCGGTACAGGGTTTTATCTGAAGCTTTCTTT.

The chain is built from TRBV5-1 and TRBJ2-3; TRBD2 is a possible D gene (6 bases). Germline loops: CDR1 SGHRS, CDR2 YFSETQ. This CDR3 contains 17 residues. Trimming left V 4 bases short and J 2 bases short, with 20 bases between. CDR3 protein: CASSLSTGTGLTDTQYF. CDR3 sequence (DNA): TGCGCCAGCAGCCTATCAACCGGGACTGGCCTCACAGATACGCAGTATTTT.

This clonotype was seen only a few times. This chain uses TRBV3-1 with TRBJ1-1; D perhaps matches TRBD1 (5 bases). Trimming left V 0 bases short and J 1 base short, with 9 bases between. The CDR3 spans 15 residues. Germline values: CDR1 LGHDT, CDR2 YNNKEL (reference sequence). As DNA, the CDR3 is TGTGCCAGCAGCCAAGAGAGACAGTGGAACACTGAAGCTTTCTTT. Its translation is CASSQERQWNTEAFF.

This chain joins TRBV25-1 and TRBJ2-3; 13 bases are shared with TRBD2. The V gene's germline CDR1 is MGHDK and CDR2 SYGVNS. This CDR3 has 15 residues. After removal of 3 bases from V and 5 bases from J, the junction contained 2 bases not matched to a gene. CDR3 sequence reads: CASSDRLAGGDTQYF. CDR3 nucleotides: TGTGCCAGCAGTGATAGACTAGCGGGGGGAGATACGCAGTATTTT.

There are many counts of this clonotype. The CDR3, as DNA: TGTGCCAGCAGCCCGGGGACGAACACTGAAGCTTTCTTT. Translation gives CASSPGTNTEAFF. The chain links TRBV14 to TRBJ1-1, with TRBD1 as a possible D gene (5 bases). CDR1 and CDR2 (germline): SGHDN, FVKESK. The CDR3 totals 13 residues. Trimming shortened V by 4 bases and J by 1 base, and 7 bases separated the two germline ends.

This clonotype was seen many times. The rearrangement links TRBV5-1 to TRBJ1-4; 8 bases map to TRBD1. The CDR3 consists of 15 residues. CDR1 SGHRS and CDR2 YFSETQ come from the germline V gene. V was pared by 4 bases and J by 1 base, with 3 bases of the junction left unmatched. CDR3 sequence (DNA): TGCGCCAGCAGCGGAACAGGGGGAACTAATGAAAAACTGTTTTTT. Translating it yields CASSGTGGTNEKLFF. The variable domain in full, completed from reference TRBV5-1 and TRBJ1-4, reads KAGVTQTPRYLIKTRGQQVTLSCSPISGHRSVSWYQQTPGQGLQFLFEYFSETQRNKGNFPGRFSGRQFSNSRSEMNVSTLELGDSALYLCASSGTGGTNEKLFFGSGTQLSVL.

This clonotype was detected ten times or more. The chain links TRBV14 to TRBJ2-5, with D hard to call. The CDR3 has 15 residues. Germline V gene data show CDR1 as SGHDN and CDR2 as FVKESK. V shed 2 bases and J shed 5 bases, with 15 bases lying between them. The CDR3 sequence: CASSQSLFRLETQYF. CDR3 DNA sequence: TGTGCCAGCAGCCAATCTTTGTTCCGCCTGGAGACCCAGTACTTC.

This clonotype was observed many times. The rearrangement joins TRBV29-1 to TRBJ2-1; 13 bases fit TRBD2. Germline V gene data show CDR1 as SQVTM and CDR2 as ANQGSEA. The CDR3 runs to 16 residues. Losses at the gene ends were 7 bases for V and 8 bases for J; bases not matched to a gene: 14. CDR3 DNA sequence: TGCAGCGCCGCCGGGACTAGCGGGATTGGTCTCGATGAGCAGTTCTTC. This codes for CSAAGTSGIGLDEQFF.

This clonotype showed up just a few times. The chain joins TRBV20-1 to TRBJ2-1; 9 bases match TRBD2. Germline CDR1 is DFQATT and CDR2 is SNEGSKA (reference sequence). The CDR3 is 15 amino acids. J lost 8 bases, V lost 5 bases, and 13 bases had no gene match. The CDR3 DNA reads as TGCAGTGCTGGGGAGTCGCTAGCGGGACGATATGAGCAGTTCTTC. It is translated as CSAGESLAGRYEQFF.

The J gene is TRBJ2-1, the V gene TRBV10-3; D possibly uses TRBD1 or TRBD2 (5 bases each). The CDR3 consists of 12 residues. V lost 10 bases and J lost 3, with 10 bases in between. CDR1 and CDR2 from the germline V gene are ENHRY and SYGVKD. The CDR3 spells CATRGDYNEQFF. The CDR3 DNA reads TGTGCCACCCGAGGGGACTACAATGAGCAGTTCTTC.

In this sample, this clonotype turned up many times. The chain recombines TRBV7-7 with TRBJ2-2; D possibly corresponds to TRBD1 (6 bases). V dropped 4 bases and J dropped 4 bases, with 13 bases sitting between them. Germline lookup yields CDR1 SSHAT and CDR2 FNYEAQ (reference sequence). The CDR3 has 15 residues. CDR3 in DNA: TGTGCCAGCAGCTCCGGGACACGGGGCACCGGGGAGCTGTTTTTT. Translating it yields CASSSGTRGTGELFF.

This clonotype was detected many times. CDR3 nucleotide sequence: TGTGCCAGCAGCTTGGAAATCCGCCCCGGTAGGCATGAAAAACTGTTTTTT. Amino acids: CASSLEIRPGRHEKLFF. V gene TRBV5-5 combines with J gene TRBJ1-4; no definite D call. V dropped 0 bases and J dropped 6 bases, with 18 bases sitting between them. This CDR3 region has 17 residues. Per the germline V gene, CDR1 is SGHKS and CDR2 is YYEKEE (reference sequence).

This clonotype occurred many times. J is TRBJ1-1 and V is TRBV12-3 or TRBV12-4; 10 nucleotides align to TRBD1. The length of the CDR3 is 15 residues. V lost 5 bases and J lost 4; bases outside the gene matches: 7. The DNA of the CDR3 is TGTGCCAGCAGTCGCTCGGGACAGGGGATCACTGAAGCTTTCTTT. As protein: CASSRSGQGITEAFF.

Many counts were recorded for this clonotype. This chain uses TRBV7-9 with TRBJ1-1; 7 positions match TRBD1. The CDR3 totals 14 residues. The V gene end was trimmed by 5 bases and the J gene end by 4 bases; junction bases not matched to a gene: 7. The V gene's germline CDR1 is SEHNR and CDR2 FQNEAQ (reference sequence). CDR3 bases: TGTGCCAGCAGCCGTTCCAGGGGGGGCACTGAAGCTTTCTTT. This gives the protein CASSRSRGGTEAFF.

This clonotype was counted at least ten times. The rearrangement joins TRBV7-9 to TRBJ1-1; no firm D call. Trimming cost V 6 bases and J 0 bases, with 8 bases left between them. The length of the CDR3 is 13 residues. Looked up from germline, CDR1 is SEHNR and CDR2 is FQNEAQ (reference sequence). CDR3 sequence (DNA): TGTGCCAGCAGTTCCCCCATGAACACTGAAGCTTTCTTT. Translating it yields CASSSPMNTEAFF.

At least ten counts were recorded for this clonotype. The chain employs TRBV29-1 and TRBJ2-1, with a possible D match to TRBD2 (6 bases). Looked up from germline, CDR1 is SQVTM and CDR2 is ANQGSEA. CDR3 length equals 14 residues. With 4 bases removed from V and 4 bases from J, the gap between germline ends came to 14 bases. The CDR3 region has the DNA TGCAGCGTTGTGGAGACTAGGTCTTACAATGAGCAGTTCTTC. This translates into CSVVETRSYNEQFF.

This clonotype was seen at least ten times. The rearrangement links TRBV5-1 to TRBJ2-1; TRBD2 agrees at 12 bases. Germline CDR1 and CDR2: SGHRS and YFSETQ. Germline trimming cut 3 bases from V and 5 bases from J; bases unmatched to any gene: 15. This CDR3 has 19 amino acids. The CDR3 coding sequence is TGCGCCAGCAGCTGGGCACGAGGACTAGCGGGATTCGGGAACAATGAGCAGTTCTTC. Residues: CASSWARGLAGFGNNEQFF.

The rearrangement uses TRBV5-5 and TRBJ2-1; 7 nucleotides align to TRBD1. CDR1 and CDR2 (germline): SGHKS, YYEKEE (reference sequence). J gave up 9 bases and V 3 bases, and 18 bases lay outside the gene matches. The CDR3 extends over 17 amino acids. The CDR3 region is CASSSRQGSTHSSEQFF. CDR3 bases: TGTGCCAGCAGCTCAAGACAGGGCAGCACCCACTCTAGTGAGCAGTTCTTC.

This clonotype was counted at least ten times. This chain connects TRBV5-1 to TRBJ2-1, with D possibly matching TRBD2 (6 bases). This CDR3 is 17 amino acids long. Per germline, CDR1 SGHRS and CDR2 YFSETQ. The germline V and J ends were trimmed by 0 bases and 1 base, with 14 bases remaining between them. The CDR3 region has the DNA TGCGCCAGCAGCTTGGGCGCGGGGAGAGGGTCCTACAATGAGCAGTTCTTC. Translating gives CASSLGAGRGSYNEQFF.

This clonotype was recorded many times. In nucleotides, the CDR3 is TGCGCCAGCAGCTTGGGCCCAAGGGGGACGGGAGAAAAACTGTTTTTT. This gives the protein CASSLGPRGTGEKLFF. The rearrangement uses TRBV5-1 and TRBJ1-4; possibly TRBD1 for D (6 bases). The CDR3 is 16 residues long. Trimming stripped 0 bases from V and 8 bases from J, with 17 bases between. Germline CDR1 reads SGHRS; CDR2 reads YFSETQ. Full variable domain (rest looked up from reference TRBV5-1 and TRBJ1-4): KAGVTQTPRYLIKTRGQQVTLSCSPISGHRSVSWYQQTPGQGLQFLFEYFSETQRNKGNFPGRFSGRQFSNSRSEMNVSTLELGDSALYLCASSLGPRGTGEKLFFGSGTQLSVL.

The chain is built from TRBV2 and TRBJ2-5; D tentatively reads TRBD1 or TRBD2 (7 bases each). Germline V CDR1 and CDR2: SNHLY, FYNNEI. The CDR3 contains 16 residues. Trimming left V 3 bases short and J 2 bases short, with 16 bases between. CDR3 sequence (DNA): TGTGCCAGCAGTGATCAAGCGGGGACAGCACAAGAGACCCAGTACTTC. Translation: CASSDQAGTAQETQYF.

V gene TRBV20-1 combines with J gene TRBJ2-6; 7 positions match TRBD2. The CDR3 has 18 residues. CDR1 and CDR2 from the germline V gene are DFQATT and SNEGSKA (reference sequence). The trim removed 3 bases at V and 2 bases at J, leaving 13 bases unmatched. The CDR3 DNA reads as TGCAGTGCTAGCCCCCTTGGGAGGGCTCAGACTGGGGCCAACGTCCTGACTTTC. Protein sequence: CSASPLGRAQTGANVLTF.

This clonotype has at least ten counts. The rearrangement uses TRBV6-5 and TRBJ1-1; D is unclear. The germline V and J ends were trimmed by 10 bases and 0 bases, with 15 bases remaining between them. The CDR3 is made up of 14 amino acids. Germline V gives CDR1 MNHEY, CDR2 SVGAGI. The CDR3 coding sequence is TGTGCCACCCACAGCTTGCCTATGAACACTGAAGCTTTCTTT. This gives the protein CATHSLPMNTEAFF.

At least ten counts were recorded for this clonotype. The V call is TRBV10-1, the J call TRBJ2-3, with unresolved D. The CDR3 runs 12 residues. The V end was cut by 3 bases, the J end by 4 bases, with 5 bases between. The germline CDR1 and CDR2 sequences are WNHNN and SYGVQD (reference sequence). The CDR3 coding sequence is TGCGCCAGCAGTGAAAACTCAGATACGCAGTATTTT. Translating it yields CASSENSDTQYF.